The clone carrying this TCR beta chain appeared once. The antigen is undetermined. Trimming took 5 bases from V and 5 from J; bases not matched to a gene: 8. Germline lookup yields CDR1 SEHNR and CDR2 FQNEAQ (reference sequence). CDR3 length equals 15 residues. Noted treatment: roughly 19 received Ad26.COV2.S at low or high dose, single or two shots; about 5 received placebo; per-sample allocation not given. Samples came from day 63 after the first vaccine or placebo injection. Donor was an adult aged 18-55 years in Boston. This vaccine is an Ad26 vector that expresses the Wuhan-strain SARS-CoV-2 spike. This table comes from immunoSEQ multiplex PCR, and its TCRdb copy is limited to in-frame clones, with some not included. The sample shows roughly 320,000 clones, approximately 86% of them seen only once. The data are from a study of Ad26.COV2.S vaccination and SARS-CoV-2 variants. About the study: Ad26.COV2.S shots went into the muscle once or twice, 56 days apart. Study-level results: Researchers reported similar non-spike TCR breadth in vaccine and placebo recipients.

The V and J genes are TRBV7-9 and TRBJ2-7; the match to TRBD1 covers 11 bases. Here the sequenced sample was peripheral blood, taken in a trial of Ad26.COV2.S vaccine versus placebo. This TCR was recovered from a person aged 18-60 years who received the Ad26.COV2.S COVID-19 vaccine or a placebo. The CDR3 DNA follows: TGTGCCAGCAGCCGACCCGGGACAGGGGGTAACGAGCAGTACTTC. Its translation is CASSRPGTGGNEQYF.